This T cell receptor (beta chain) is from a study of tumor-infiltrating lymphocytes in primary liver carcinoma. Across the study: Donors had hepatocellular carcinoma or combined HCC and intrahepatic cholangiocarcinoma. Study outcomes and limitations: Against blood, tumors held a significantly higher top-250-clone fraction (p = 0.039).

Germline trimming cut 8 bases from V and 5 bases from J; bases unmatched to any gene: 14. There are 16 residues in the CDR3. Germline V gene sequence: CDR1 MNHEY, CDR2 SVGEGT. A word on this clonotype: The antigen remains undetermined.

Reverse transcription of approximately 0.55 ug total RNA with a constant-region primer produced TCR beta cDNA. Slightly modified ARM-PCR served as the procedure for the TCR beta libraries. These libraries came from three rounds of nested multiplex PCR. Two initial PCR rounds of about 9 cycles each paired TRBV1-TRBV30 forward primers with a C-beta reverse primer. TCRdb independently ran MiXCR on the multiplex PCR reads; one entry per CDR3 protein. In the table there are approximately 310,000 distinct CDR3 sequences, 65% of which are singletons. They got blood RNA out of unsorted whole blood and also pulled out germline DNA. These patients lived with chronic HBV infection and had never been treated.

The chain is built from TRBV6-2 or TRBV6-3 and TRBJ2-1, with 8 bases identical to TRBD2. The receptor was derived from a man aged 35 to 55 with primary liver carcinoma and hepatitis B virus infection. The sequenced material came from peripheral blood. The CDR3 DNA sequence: TGTGCCAGCCGTCTAACCCGTCACGGGGGGGACAATGAGCAGTTCTTC. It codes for CASRLTRHGGDNEQFF.